The T cell receptor beta chain described here comes from a study of cytomegalovirus exposure and HLA in healthy donors. At the level of the study: In a previous analysis, 117 million unique TCR beta sequences were found from 150 million to 200 million T cells.

General study findings and limits: Despite most TCR sequences being rare, some public TCRs occurred in many donors.

With regard to this clone: Its target is unknown. One end of the junction varies from germline; a read error may be responsible.

13 Jbeta primers and 60 Vbeta primers were used for the PCR. Clones were sequenced by immunoSEQ multiplex PCR, and TCRdb holds only the in-frame ones, with some missing. The data contain about 160,000 clones, roughly two thirds of them singletons. The germline V gene encodes CDR1 LNHDA and CDR2 SQIVND (reference sequence). The CDR3 is 15 residues long. This sequence originates from a woman aged 30 to 39 in good health and CMV-seronegative. V and J are TRBV19 and TRBJ2-5; 7 nucleotides align to TRBD1. The sequencing sample was made of PBMCs. CDR3 protein: CASTPVGDSQKTQYF. CDR3 sequence (DNA): TGTGCCAGTACCCCGGTAGGGGACAGCCAAAAGACCCAGTACTTC.